This T cell receptor beta chain appears in the sequencing data of a study of blood T cell repertoires in COVID-19. Study-level information: The samples span acute and convalescent COVID-19 from the United States, Italy and Spain. T cells, B-cell-depleted T cells, or PBMCs supplied cDNA or gDNA.

The CDR3 spans 14 residues. V was clipped by 2 bases and J by 2 bases, with 9 bases between them. CDR1 is MGHDK and CDR2 is SYGVNS in the germline V gene. In the study's own analysis: Reference gene primers were amplified, and this amplification served to estimate nucleated cell counts. Measured with immunoSEQ multiplex PCR; TCRdb has only the in-frame clones, and not every one. The DNA was the basis for D and trimming; V, J and clone size are from that table. The data show about 110,000 clones, 60% to 85% seen once. The sample taken for sequencing was peripheral blood. The chain combines TRBV25-1 with TRBJ1-1; no clear D gene. The receptor comes from a man in his 70s with acute or convalescent COVID-19. In DNA form, the CDR3 reads TGTGCCAGCAGTGAAAGGCGACAAAACACTGAAGCTTTCTTT. Translation: CASSERRQNTEAFF.